The source of this T cell receptor beta chain is a study of T cell changes during pregnancy in multiple sclerosis. The V and J ends lost 3 bases and 4 bases, in that order; junction bases with no gene match: 9. This CDR3 is 15 amino acids long. Germline-derived CDR1 and CDR2 are SGHRS and YFSETQ. Some clones are missing from TCRdb's copy, which holds only in-frame ones; the method was immunoSEQ multiplex PCR. The sample yields about 70,000 clones, 75% to 95% seen once. The TCR sequence derives from a female donor with multiple sclerosis, enrolled in a pregnancy study. The chain recombines TRBV5-1 with TRBJ2-7, with 8 bases lining up with TRBD1. The sample here was peripheral blood, taken in the first trimester of pregnancy. CDR3 sequence: CASSYGTGIGYEQYF. The CDR3, as DNA: TGCGCCAGCAGCTACGGGACAGGCATAGGGTACGAGCAGTACTTC.